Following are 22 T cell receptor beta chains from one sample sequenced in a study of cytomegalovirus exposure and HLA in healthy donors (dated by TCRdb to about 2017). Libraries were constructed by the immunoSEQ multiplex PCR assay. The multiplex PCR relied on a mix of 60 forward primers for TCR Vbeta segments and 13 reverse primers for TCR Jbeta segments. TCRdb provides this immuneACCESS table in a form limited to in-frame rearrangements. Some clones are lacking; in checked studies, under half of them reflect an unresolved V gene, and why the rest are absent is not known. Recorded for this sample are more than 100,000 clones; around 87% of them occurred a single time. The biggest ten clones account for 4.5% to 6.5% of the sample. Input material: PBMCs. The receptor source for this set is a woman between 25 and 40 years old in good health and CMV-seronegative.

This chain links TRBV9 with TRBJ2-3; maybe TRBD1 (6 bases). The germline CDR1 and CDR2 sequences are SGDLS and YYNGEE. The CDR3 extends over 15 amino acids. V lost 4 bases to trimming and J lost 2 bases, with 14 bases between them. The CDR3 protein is CASSIWQGNTDTQYF. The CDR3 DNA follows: TGTGCCAGCAGCATTTGGCAGGGGAACACAGATACGCAGTATTTT.

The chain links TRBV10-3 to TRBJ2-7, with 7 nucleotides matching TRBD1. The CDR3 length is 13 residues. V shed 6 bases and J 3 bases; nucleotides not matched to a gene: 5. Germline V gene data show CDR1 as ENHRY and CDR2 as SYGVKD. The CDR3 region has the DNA TGTGCCATCAGAATGGACAGGAACTACGAGCAGTACTTC. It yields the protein CAIRMDRNYEQYF.

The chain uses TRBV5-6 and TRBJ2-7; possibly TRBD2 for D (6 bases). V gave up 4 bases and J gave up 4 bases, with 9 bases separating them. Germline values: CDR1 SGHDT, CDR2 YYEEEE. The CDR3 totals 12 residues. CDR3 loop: CASSLGLYEQYF. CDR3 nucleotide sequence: TGTGCCAGCAGCCTGGGACTTTACGAGCAGTACTTC.

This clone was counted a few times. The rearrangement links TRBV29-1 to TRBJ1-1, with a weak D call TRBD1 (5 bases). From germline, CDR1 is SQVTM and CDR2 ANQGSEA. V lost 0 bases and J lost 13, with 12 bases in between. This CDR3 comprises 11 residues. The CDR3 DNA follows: TGCAGCGTTGAAGATGTGACAGTGAGTTTCTTT. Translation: CSVEDVTVSFF.

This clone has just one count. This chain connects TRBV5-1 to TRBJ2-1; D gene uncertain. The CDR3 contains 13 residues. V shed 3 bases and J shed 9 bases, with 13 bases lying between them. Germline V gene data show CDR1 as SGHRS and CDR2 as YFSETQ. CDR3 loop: CASSWAGGSEQFF. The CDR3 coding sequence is TGCGCCAGCAGCTGGGCCGGTGGTAGTGAGCAGTTCTTC.

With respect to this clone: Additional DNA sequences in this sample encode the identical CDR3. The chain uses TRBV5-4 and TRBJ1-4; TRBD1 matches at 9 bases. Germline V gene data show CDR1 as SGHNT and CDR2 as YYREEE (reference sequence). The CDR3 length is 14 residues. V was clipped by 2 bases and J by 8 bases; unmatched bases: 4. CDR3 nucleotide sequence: TGTGCCAGCAGCTTACAGGGGGCTGGGGAAAAACTGTTTTTT. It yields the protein CASSLQGAGEKLFF.

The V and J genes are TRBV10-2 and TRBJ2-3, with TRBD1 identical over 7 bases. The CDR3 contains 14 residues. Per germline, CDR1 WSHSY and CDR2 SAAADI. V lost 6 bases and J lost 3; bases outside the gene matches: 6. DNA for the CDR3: TGCGCCAGCAGAACGACAGGGATAACAGATACGCAGTATTTT. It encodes CASRTTGITDTQYF.

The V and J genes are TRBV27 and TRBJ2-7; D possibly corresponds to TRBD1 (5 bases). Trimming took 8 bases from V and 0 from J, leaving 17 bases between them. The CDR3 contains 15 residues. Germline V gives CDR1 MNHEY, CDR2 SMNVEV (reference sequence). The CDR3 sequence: CASSPRGGFSYEQYF. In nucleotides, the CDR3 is TGTGCCAGCTCCCCAAGGGGCGGTTTCTCCTACGAGCAGTACTTC.

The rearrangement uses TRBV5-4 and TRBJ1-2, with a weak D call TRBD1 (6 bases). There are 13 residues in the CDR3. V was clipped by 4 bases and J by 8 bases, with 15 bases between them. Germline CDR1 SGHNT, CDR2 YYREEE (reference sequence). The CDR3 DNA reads TGTGCCAGCAGCCTCCCGGACAGTGGAGGCTACACCTTC. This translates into CASSLPDSGGYTF.

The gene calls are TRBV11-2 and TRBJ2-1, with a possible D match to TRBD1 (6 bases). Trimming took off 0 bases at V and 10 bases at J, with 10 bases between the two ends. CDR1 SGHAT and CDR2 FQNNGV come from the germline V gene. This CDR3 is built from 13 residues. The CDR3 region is CASSLDQGREQFF. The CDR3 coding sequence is TGTGCCAGCAGCTTAGATCAGGGGCGGGAGCAGTTCTTC.

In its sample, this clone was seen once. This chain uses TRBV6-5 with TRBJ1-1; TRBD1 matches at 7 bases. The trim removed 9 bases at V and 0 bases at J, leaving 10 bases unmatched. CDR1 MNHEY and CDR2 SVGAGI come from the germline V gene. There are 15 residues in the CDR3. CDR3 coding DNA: TGTGCCAGTAGACAGGGAGTTTTAATGAACACTGAAGCTTTCTTT. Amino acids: CASRQGVLMNTEAFF.

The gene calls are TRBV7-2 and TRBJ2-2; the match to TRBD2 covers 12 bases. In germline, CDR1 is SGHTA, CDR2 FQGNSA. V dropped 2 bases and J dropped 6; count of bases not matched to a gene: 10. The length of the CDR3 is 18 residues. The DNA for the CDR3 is TGTGCCAGCAGCTTATTGGCTAGCGGGAGGGCCGACCCCGGGGAGCTGTTTTTT. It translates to CASSLLASGRADPGELFF.

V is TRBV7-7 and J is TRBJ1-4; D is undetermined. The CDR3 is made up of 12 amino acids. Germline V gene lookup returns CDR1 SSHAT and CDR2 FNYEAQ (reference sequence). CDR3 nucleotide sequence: TGTGCTAGCTCCCCTACTAATGAAAAACTGTTTTTT. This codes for CASSPTNEKLFF.

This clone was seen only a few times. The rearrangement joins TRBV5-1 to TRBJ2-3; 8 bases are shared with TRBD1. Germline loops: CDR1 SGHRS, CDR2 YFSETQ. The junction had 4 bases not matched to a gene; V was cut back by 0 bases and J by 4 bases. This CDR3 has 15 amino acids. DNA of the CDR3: TGCGCCAGCAGCTTGGACAGGGGGGAGGCAGATACGCAGTATTTT. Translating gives CASSLDRGEADTQYF.

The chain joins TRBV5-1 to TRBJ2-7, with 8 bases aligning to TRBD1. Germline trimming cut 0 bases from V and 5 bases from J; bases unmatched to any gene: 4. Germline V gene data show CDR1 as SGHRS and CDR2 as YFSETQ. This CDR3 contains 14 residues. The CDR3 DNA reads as TGCGCCAGCAGCTTGGCCGTGACAGGGGACGAGCAGTACTTC. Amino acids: CASSLAVTGDEQYF.

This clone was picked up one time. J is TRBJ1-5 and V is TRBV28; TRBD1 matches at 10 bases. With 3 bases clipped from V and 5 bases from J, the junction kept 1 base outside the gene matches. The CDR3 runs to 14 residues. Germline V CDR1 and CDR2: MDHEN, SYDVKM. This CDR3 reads CASSLGQGHQPQHF. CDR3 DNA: TGTGCCAGCAGTTTGGGACAGGGGCATCAGCCCCAGCATTTT.

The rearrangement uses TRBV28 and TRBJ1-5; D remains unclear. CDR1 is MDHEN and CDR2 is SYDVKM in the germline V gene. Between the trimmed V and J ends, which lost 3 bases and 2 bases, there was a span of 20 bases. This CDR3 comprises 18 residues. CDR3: CASSLAPHSQSGNQPQHF. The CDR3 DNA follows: TGTGCCAGCAGTTTGGCCCCCCACAGTCAATCGGGCAATCAGCCCCAGCATTTT.

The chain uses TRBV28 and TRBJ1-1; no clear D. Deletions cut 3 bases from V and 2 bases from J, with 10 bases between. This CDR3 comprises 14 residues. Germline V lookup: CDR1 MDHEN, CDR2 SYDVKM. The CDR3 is CASSFVAHNTEAFF. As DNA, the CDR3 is TGTGCCAGCAGTTTCGTTGCACATAACACTGAAGCTTTCTTT.

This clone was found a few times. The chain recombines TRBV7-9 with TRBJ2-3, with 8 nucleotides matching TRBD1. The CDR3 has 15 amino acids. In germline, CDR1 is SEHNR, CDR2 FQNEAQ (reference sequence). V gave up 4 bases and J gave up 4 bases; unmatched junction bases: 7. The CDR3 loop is CASSSGQGRADTQYF. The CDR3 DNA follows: TGTGCCAGCAGCTCCGGACAGGGCAGAGCAGATACGCAGTATTTT.

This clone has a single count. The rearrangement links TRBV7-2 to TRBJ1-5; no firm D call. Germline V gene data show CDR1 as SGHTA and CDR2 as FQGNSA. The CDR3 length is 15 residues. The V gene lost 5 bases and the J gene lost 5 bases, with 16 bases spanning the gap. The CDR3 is CASSLLLGGDQPQHF. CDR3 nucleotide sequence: TGTGCCAGCAGCCTGTTGCTCGGCGGGGATCAGCCCCAGCATTTT. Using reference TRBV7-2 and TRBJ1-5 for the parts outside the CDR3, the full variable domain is GAGVSQSPSNKVTEKGKDVELRCDPISGHTALYWYRQSLGQGLEFLIYFQGNSAPDKSGLPSDRFSAERTGGSVSTLTIQRTQQEDSAVYLCASSLLLGGDQPQHFGDGTRLSIL.

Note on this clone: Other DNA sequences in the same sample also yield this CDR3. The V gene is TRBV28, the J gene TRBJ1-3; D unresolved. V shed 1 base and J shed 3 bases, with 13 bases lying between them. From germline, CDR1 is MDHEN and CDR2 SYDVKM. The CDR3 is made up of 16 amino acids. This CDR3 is CASSLSVTGVGNTIYF. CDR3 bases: TGTGCCAGCAGTTTATCTGTGACCGGAGTTGGAAACACCATATATTTT. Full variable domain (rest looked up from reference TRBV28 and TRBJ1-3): DVKVTQSSRYLVKRTGEKVFLECVQDMDHENMFWYRQDPGLGLRLIYFSYDVKMKEKGDIPEGYSVSREKKERFSLILESASTNQTSMYLCASSLSVTGVGNTIYFGEGSWLTVV.

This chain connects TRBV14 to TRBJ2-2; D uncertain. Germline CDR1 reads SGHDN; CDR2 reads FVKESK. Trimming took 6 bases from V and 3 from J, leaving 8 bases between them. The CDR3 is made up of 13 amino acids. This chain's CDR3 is CASSPFHTGELFF. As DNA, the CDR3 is TGTGCCAGCAGTCCTTTCCACACCGGGGAGCTGTTTTTT. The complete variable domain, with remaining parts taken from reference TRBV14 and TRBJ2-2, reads EAGVTQFPSHSVIEKGQTVTLRCDPISGHDNLYWYRRVMGKEIKFLLHFVKESKQDESGMPNNRFLAERTGGTYSTLKVQPAELEDSGVYFCASSPFHTGELFFGEGSRLTVL.